The source of this T cell receptor (beta chain) is a study of regulatory T cells in long-lasting Graves disease. Specified time point: newly diagnosed GD, antithyroid drugs for less than 3 months. PBMCs provided the RNA from which the TCR library was made. Study conclusions and caveats: Among samples with persistent disease, TRBV28, TRBJ1-2 and TRBJ2-5 were favored.

This clonotype was seen repeatedly, ten times or more. The antigen is undetermined. Both iRepertoire HTBI primers and Arm-PCR of CDR3 regions were used to build the TCR beta libraries. TCRdb re-derived calls from the multiplex PCR reads in MiXCR, one entry per CDR3 protein. The table lists about 620,000 distinct CDR3 sequences, 16% of them singletons, with around a sixth in the top ten. J gave up 5 bases and V 3 bases, and 11 bases lay outside the gene matches. CDR3 length: 16 residues. Germline V gene data show CDR1 as SGHTA and CDR2 as FQGTGA. Another study also made use of these data, one on T cells in Graves' hyperthyroidism and ophthalmopathy. That investigation notes: A set of HTBI primers served as the primers for a first-round RT-PCR of the TCR CDR3.

The sample was peripheral blood mononuclear cells (PBMCs), taken at new diagnosis, from a patient treated with antithyroid drugs. The rearrangement links TRBV7-3 to TRBJ2-3; TRBD1 matches 7 bases. This receptor was identified in a woman aged 30 to 39 with Graves disease. CDR3 in amino acids: CASSLGDRERGDTQYF. CDR3 DNA sequence: TGTGCCAGCAGCTTGGGTGACAGGGAGAGGGGAGATACGCAGTATTTT.